The TCR beta chain described here comes from a study of blood T cell repertoires in COVID-19. Study context: Nucleic acid was either cDNA or gDNA, and it came from T cells, B-cell-depleted T cells, or PBMCs.

The study drew participants aged about 18 to 89 years from fewer than 30 US areas. A PCR-confirmed or clinician-diagnosed COVID-19 case had contacted exposed participants within 2 weeks of entry. Using immunoSEQ multiplex PCR, the repertoire was profiled, and TCRdb retains in-frame clones only, with some absent. The sample has about 320,000 clones; 85% are singletons. Germline CDR1 reads SGHRS; CDR2 reads YFSETQ. CDR3 size: 14 residues. Trimming took off 2 bases at V and 2 bases at J, with 8 bases between the two ends. This clonotype was sampled from a woman aged 30 to 39 who had been exposed to COVID-19. The chain joins TRBV5-1 to TRBJ1-3; D call uncertain. Sequencing input: PBMCs or T cells enriched from blood (not recorded which). CDR3: CASSFGSPGNTIYF. The CDR3 nucleotides read TGCGCCAGCAGCTTTGGGAGCCCTGGAAACACCATATATTTT.